This is a list of T cell receptor beta chains from one sample in a study of shared clonotypes between healthy human individuals. This table comes from immunoSEQ multiplex PCR, and its TCRdb copy is limited to in-frame clones, with some not included. The sample has 1.5 million to 2.5 million clones; less than 95% are singletons. The sample comprised naive CD8+ T cells sorted from blood. The receptors were gathered from a man aged 18 to 30 in good health. The CDR3 runs from the conserved cysteine through the conserved F or W.

v_gene: TRBV4-1; CDR3aa: CASSHPGTERSPLHF
v_gene: TRBV5-6; CDR3aa: CASSLFAARDTGELFF
v_gene: TRBV4-1; CDR3aa: CASSPEAGIAGGLQETQYF
v_gene: TRBV4-1; CDR3aa: CASSPGISNIQYF
v_gene: TRBV28; CDR3aa: CASSSVRANQPQHF
v_gene: TRBV4-3; CDR3aa: CASSQDMGQTDTQYF
v_gene: TRBV4-1; CDR3aa: CASRILLGANEKLFF
v_gene: TRBV19; CDR3aa: CASSIDLETVETQYF
v_gene: TRBV30; CDR3aa: CAWSQPTSNGNEQFF
v_gene: TRBV7-9; CDR3aa: CASSKRQGRDTGELFF
v_gene: TRBV5-1; CDR3aa: CASSFGLAGSLNEQFF
v_gene: TRBV6-1; CDR3aa: CASEEGRAKNIQYF
v_gene: TRBV6-5; CDR3aa: CASSYSTGAWNYGYTF
v_gene: TRBV4-3; CDR3aa: CASSQVVQGTSTF
v_gene: TRBV30; CDR3aa: CAWSPAPSYGYTF
v_gene: TRBV6-1; CDR3aa: CASSGSTGYRYEQYF
v_gene: TRBV20-1; CDR3aa: CSASHYNEQFF
v_gene: TRBV6-5; CDR3aa: CASSLASNNEQFF
v_gene: TRBV5-6; CDR3aa: CASSLLTESGVQPQHF
v_gene: TRBV7-2; CDR3aa: CASSLQGYNEKLFF
v_gene: TRBV9; CDR3aa: CASSVEGTLNYGYTF
v_gene: TRBV7-9; CDR3aa: CASSGFAETYEQYF
v_gene: TRBV7-2; CDR3aa: CASSLPDAPNYGYTF
v_gene: TRBV14; CDR3aa: CASSQSESDRNYEQYF
v_gene: TRBV28; CDR3aa: CASSLTGVNEQYF
v_gene: TRBV9; CDR3aa: CASSVGEASSYEQYF
v_gene: TRBV6-4; CDR3aa: CASSDSFNSPLHF
v_gene: TRBV29-1; CDR3aa: CSVERLAGGRYEQYF
v_gene: TRBV7-9; CDR3aa: CASSLVWGPESSGNTIYF
v_gene: TRBV7-9; CDR3aa: CASSPPLGDYGYTF
v_gene: TRBV9; CDR3aa: CASSASPEPYNEQFF
v_gene: TRBV4-1; CDR3aa: CASSPRQGNNGYTF
v_gene: TRBV27; CDR3aa: CASSLVQGPYEQYF
v_gene: TRBV27; CDR3aa: CASSLLTPSGGALDTQYF
v_gene: TRBV7-8; CDR3aa: CASSFIVVGGTPGEQFF
v_gene: TRBV7-9; CDR3aa: CASSLGTDTQYF